This T cell receptor (beta chain) was sequenced for a study of cytomegalovirus exposure and HLA in healthy donors. Study-level points and caveats: Through in vitro validation, a few CMV-associated chains were shown to be specific for CMV antigens.

Germline-derived CDR1 and CDR2 are SGHRS and YFSETQ. Trimming shortened V by 5 bases and J by 3 bases, and 11 bases separated the two germline ends. The CDR3 runs 13 residues. Worth noting for this clone: Its antigen is currently unknown.

Only in-frame clones appear in the TCRdb table, and some are missing; sequencing was by immunoSEQ multiplex PCR. Of roughly 150,000 clones listed, less than 95% are singletons. The chain combines TRBV5-1 with TRBJ1-2; no firm D call. The material sequenced was PBMCs. This TCR was recovered from a man between 18 and 35 years old in good health and CMV-seropositive. CDR3 sequence reads: CASSFDGDYGYTF. The CDR3 DNA reads TGCGCCAGCAGTTTCGACGGAGACTATGGCTACACCTTC.